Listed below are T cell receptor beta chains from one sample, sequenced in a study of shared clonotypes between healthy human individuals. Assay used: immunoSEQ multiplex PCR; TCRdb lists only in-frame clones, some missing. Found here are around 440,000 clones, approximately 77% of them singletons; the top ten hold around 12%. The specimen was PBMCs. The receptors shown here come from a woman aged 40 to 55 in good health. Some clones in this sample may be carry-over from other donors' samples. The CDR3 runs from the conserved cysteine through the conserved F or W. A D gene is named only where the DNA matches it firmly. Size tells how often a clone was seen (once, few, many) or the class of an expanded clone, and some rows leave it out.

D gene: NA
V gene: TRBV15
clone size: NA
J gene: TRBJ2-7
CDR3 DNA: TGTGCCACCAGCAGAGATCTAGCGTCTAAGCAGTACTTC
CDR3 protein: CATSRDLASKQYF

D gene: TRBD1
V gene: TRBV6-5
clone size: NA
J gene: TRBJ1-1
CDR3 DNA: TGTGCCAGCAGTTACTATACAGGGGTTGCGAACACTGAAGCTTTCTTT
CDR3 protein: CASSYYTGVANTEAFF

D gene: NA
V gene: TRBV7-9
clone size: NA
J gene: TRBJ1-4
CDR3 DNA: TGTGCCAGCAGCTTCATCACCGACAGTGCAACTAATGAAAAACTGTTTTTT
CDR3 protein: CASSFITDSATNEKLFF

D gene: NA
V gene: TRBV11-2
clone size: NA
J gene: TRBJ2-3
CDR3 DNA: TGTGCCAGCAGCCCCCGTACGGGAGCGTTGGGTACGCAGTATTTT
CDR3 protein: CASSPRTGALGTQYF

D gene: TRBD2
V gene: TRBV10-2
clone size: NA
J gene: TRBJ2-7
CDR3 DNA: TGCGCCAGCAGAACCCCCGCTAGCGGGAGATTCCACGAGCAGTACTTC
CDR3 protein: CASRTPASGRFHEQYF

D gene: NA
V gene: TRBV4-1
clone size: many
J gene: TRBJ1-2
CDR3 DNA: TGCGCCAGCAGCCAAGATCCCCGGGGGAACTATGGCTACACCTTC
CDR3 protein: CASSQDPRGNYGYTF

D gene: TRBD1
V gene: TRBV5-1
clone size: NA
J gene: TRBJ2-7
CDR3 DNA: TGCGCCAGCAGCTGGGGAGCAGGGGGCCTCGGCGAGCAGTACTTC
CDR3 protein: CASSWGAGGLGEQYF

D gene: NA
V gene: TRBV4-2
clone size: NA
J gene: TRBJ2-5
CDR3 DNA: TGTGCCAGCAGCCAAGATACACAAGAGACCCAGTACTTC
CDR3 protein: CASSQDTQETQYF

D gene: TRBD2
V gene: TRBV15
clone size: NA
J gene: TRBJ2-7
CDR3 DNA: TGTGCCACCAGCAGAGAAGTGAGGAGCGGGAGAATCTACGAGCAGTACTTC
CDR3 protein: CATSREVRSGRIYEQYF

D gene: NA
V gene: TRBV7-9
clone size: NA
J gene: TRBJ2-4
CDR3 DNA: TGTGCCAGCAGCGATAGCGGTTTAGCCAAAAACATTCAGTACTTC
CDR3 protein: CASSDSGLAKNIQYF

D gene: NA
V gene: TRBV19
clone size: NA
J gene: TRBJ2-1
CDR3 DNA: TGTGCCAGTACCAAAGGAGACAGGAGCTCCTACAATGAGCAGTTCTTC
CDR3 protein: CASTKGDRSSYNEQFF

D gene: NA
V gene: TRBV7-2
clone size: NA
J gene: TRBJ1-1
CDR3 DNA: TGTGCCAGCAGGAACTACAGGGAGAACACTGAAGCTTTCTTT
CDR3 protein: CASRNYRENTEAFF

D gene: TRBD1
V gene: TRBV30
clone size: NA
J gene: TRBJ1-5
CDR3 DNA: TGTGCCTGGAGTCAGACAGGGGGGAATCAGCCCCAGCATTTT
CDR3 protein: CAWSQTGGNQPQHF

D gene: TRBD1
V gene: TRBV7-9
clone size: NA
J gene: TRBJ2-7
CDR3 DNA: TGTGCCAGCAGCTTAGGTACAGGGGCGAACGAGCAGTACTTC
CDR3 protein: CASSLGTGANEQYF

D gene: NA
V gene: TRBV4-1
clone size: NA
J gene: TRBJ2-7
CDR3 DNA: TGCGCCAGCAGCCAAGTGGCAGGCCCAAGATACGAGCAGTACTTC
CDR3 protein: CASSQVAGPRYEQYF

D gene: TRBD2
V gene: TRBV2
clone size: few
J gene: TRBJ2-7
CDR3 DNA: TGTGCCAGCAGTGATCGGAGCGGGAGGGGACTCGAGCAGTACTTC
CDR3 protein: CASSDRSGRGLEQYF

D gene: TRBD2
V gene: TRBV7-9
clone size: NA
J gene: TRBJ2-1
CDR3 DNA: TGTGCCAGCAGCTTCAACCCGGGAGGAAGGGACAATGAGCAGTTCTTC
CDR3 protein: CASSFNPGGRDNEQFF